This entry features one T cell receptor beta chain sequence. Its antigen is currently unknown. PCR was performed using 60 Vbeta and 13 Jbeta primers. Clones were sequenced by immunoSEQ multiplex PCR, and TCRdb holds only the in-frame ones, with some missing. The sample yields 95,000 to 150,000 clones, roughly three fifths seen once. The sample originates from a study of cytomegalovirus exposure and HLA in healthy donors. Study-wide findings and caveats: Most TCR sequences were seen very rarely across donors, but some public TCRs occurred in many.

The CDR3 extends over 15 amino acids. V dropped 1 base and J dropped 2; count of bases not matched to a gene: 4. The germline V gene has CDR1 SGHRS and CDR2 YFSETQ. The V gene is TRBV5-1, the J gene TRBJ2-3; TRBD2 agrees at 7 bases. The sequenced sample was PBMCs. This clonotype was obtained from a man aged 40-49 years in good health and CMV-seropositive. In DNA, the CDR3 is TGCGCCAGCAGCTTGCATGCGGGAGCCACAGATACGCAGTATTTT. It translates to CASSLHAGATDTQYF.